Below, one T cell receptor beta chain is given with its context. The entry originates in a study of cytomegalovirus exposure and HLA in healthy donors. CDR1 and CDR2 from the germline V gene are LGHNA and YNFKEQ. This CDR3 comprises 16 residues. The V end was cut by 0 bases, the J end by 5 bases, with 16 bases between. Amplification used 60 Vbeta primers and 13 Jbeta primers. The table came from immunoSEQ multiplex PCR; TCRdb's copy has only in-frame clones and leaves some out. This table has under 150,000 clones, under 85% appearing once. The receptor was isolated from a man aged 18 to 29 in good health and CMV-seronegative. Sample: PBMCs. This sequence joins TRBV4-2 and TRBJ2-5; possibly TRBD1 for D (5 bases). In DNA form, the CDR3 reads TGTGCCAGCAGCCAAGAAACTTCTCAGGGCCGGGAGACCCAGTACTTC. It codes for CASSQETSQGRETQYF.